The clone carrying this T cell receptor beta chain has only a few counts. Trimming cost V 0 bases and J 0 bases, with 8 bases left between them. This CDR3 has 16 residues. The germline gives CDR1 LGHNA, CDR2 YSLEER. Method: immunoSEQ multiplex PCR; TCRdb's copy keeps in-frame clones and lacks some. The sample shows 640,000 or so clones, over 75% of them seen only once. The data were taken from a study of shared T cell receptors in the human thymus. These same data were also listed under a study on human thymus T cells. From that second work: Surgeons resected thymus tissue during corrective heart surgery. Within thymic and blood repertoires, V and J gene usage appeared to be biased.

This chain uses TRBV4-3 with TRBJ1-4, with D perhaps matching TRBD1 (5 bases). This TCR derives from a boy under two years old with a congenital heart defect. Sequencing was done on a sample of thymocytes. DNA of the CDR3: TGCGCCAGCAGCCAAGACCAGGGCGCAACTAATGAAAAACTGTTTTTT. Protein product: CASSQDQGATNEKLFF.